Included here is one T cell receptor (beta chain) sequence, with context. There are 17 residues in the CDR3. CDR1 KGHSH and CDR2 LQKENI come from the germline V gene. V gave up 3 bases and J gave up 2 bases; unmatched junction bases: 2. This sample was included in a study of T cell changes during pregnancy in multiple sclerosis. Only in-frame clones appear in the TCRdb table, and some are missing; sequencing was by immunoSEQ multiplex PCR. This sample carries 65,000 to 75,000 clones, roughly 90% of them seen once, and the ten largest clones take 3.7%. This receptor was obtained from a female donor in good health, enrolled as a control in a pregnancy study. J is TRBJ2-6 and V is TRBV18, with TRBD2 matching over 12 bases. This sample comprised peripheral blood, obtained after pregnancy. DNA of the CDR3: TGTGCCAGCTCACCTCGGACTAGCGGGACTGGGGCCAACGTCCTGACTTTC. Protein: CASSPRTSGTGANVLTF.